This TCR beta chain was obtained from a study of PD-L1 blockade in urothelial cancer. Study-level background: Blood gave a median around 140,000 T cells.

Germline assignment: CDR1 KGHSH and CDR2 LQKENI. V was clipped by 3 bases and J by 2 bases, with 13 bases between them. This CDR3 contains 15 residues. This sample's time point: pretreatment peripheral blood. Profiling relied on immunoSEQ multiplex PCR, and the TCRdb table lists in-frame clones only, not all of them. Here the sample spans approximately 50,000 clones, roughly 80% being singletons. Here the sequenced sample was PBMCs, taken around atezolizumab (anti-PD-L1) treatment. The receptor's source is a man between 65 and 85 years old with urothelial cancer. The rearrangement joins TRBV18 to TRBJ1-1, with no clear D. The CDR3 DNA is TGTGCCAGCTCACCTCCGAGCCGCAAAAACACTGAAGCTTTCTTT. Its protein product is CASSPPSRKNTEAFF. The full variable domain, rest sourced from reference TRBV18 and TRBJ1-1, is NAGVMQNPRHLVRRRGQEARLRCSPMKGHSHVYWYRQLPEEGLKFMVYLQKENIIDESGMPKERFSAEFPKEGPSILRIQQVVRGDSAAYFCASSPPSRKNTEAFFGQGTRLTVV.